These T cell receptor beta chains were read from a single sample in a study of blood T cell repertoires in COVID-19. Clones were read by immunoSEQ multiplex PCR, and TCRdb kept only the in-frame ones, dropping some. The table shows 180,000 or so clones, with approximately 89% occurring only once. The specimen was peripheral blood. These receptors were obtained from a man between 65 and 85 years old with acute or convalescent COVID-19. The CDR3 runs from the conserved cysteine through the conserved F or W. A D gene is named only where the DNA matches it firmly. Clone sizes are given selectively: once, few, many, or a class where the clone is expanded.

D	J	V	size	CDR3	DNA
NA	TRBJ2-4	TRBV6-2/TRBV6-3	NA	CASSLVMSGNVNIQYF	TGTGCCAGCAGTTTGGTAATGAGCGGAAACGTAAACATTCAGTACTTC
NA	TRBJ2-1	TRBV5-6	NA	CASSLFPDYPPGEQFF	TGTGCCAGCAGCTTATTTCCGGACTACCCTCCTGGTGAGCAGTTCTTC
NA	TRBJ2-3	TRBV5-6	NA	CASSLLAGTDTQYF	TGTGCCAGCAGCTTGCTGGCGGGCACAGATACGCAGTATTTT
NA	TRBJ2-3	TRBV20-1	NA	CSASSGADTQYF	TGCAGTGCTAGTTCAGGGGCAGATACGCAGTATTTT
TRBD1	TRBJ2-1	TRBV29-1	NA	CSVEDPPTGYGNEQFF	TGCAGCGTTGAAGATCCCCCGACAGGGTATGGCAATGAGCAGTTCTTC
NA	TRBJ2-5	TRBV29-1	NA	CSVDQSRRETQYF	TGCAGCGTTGATCAGTCTAGGAGAGAGACCCAGTACTTC
NA	TRBJ2-3	TRBV11-2	NA	CASSLVRREDTQYF	TGTGCCAGCAGCTTAGTTCGGAGGGAAGATACGCAGTATTTT
TRBD1	TRBJ2-7	TRBV13	NA	CASSFRTGWTRGRNYEQYF	TGTGCCAGCAGCTTTCGGACAGGGTGGACGCGAGGCCGAAACTACGAGCAGTACTTC
NA	TRBJ1-1	TRBV3-1/TRBV3-2	few	CASSLTGEGEAFF	TGTGCCAGCAGCCTGACGGGGGAGGGTGAGGCTTTCTTT
TRBD2	TRBJ2-1	TRBV7-3	few	CASSLTLGLVNNEQFF	TGTGCCAGCAGCTTAACGTTAGGACTAGTTAACAATGAGCAGTTCTTC
TRBD2	TRBJ2-3	TRBV19	NA	CASSRRTSGGSSTDTQYF	TGTGCCAGTAGTCGCCGGACTAGCGGGGGATCTAGCACAGATACGCAGTATTTT
NA	TRBJ2-2	TRBV7-2	few	CASSYEVAGISNTGELFF	TGTGCCAGCAGCTACGAGGTGGCGGGGATATCAAACACCGGGGAGCTGTTTTTT
NA	TRBJ1-3	TRBV2	few	CASSEGQATGNTIYF	TGTGCCAGCAGTGAGGGTCAGGCCACTGGAAACACCATATATTTT
NA	TRBJ2-3	TRBV10-1	NA	CASSDGGRTDTQYF	TGCGCCAGCAGTGACGGAGGCCGCACAGATACGCAGTATTTT
NA	TRBJ1-2	TRBV24-1	NA	CATSDPGQPYGYTF	TGTGCCACCAGTGACCCTGGACAGCCCTATGGCTACACCTTC
NA	TRBJ1-5	TRBV7-2	NA	CASSLVGGQPQHF	TGTGCCAGCAGCTTGGTCGGAGGGCAGCCCCAGCATTTT
TRBD2	TRBJ2-1	TRBV2	few	CASSLSGRVDEQFF	TGTGCCAGCAGTCTAAGCGGGAGGGTAGATGAGCAGTTCTTC
TRBD1	TRBJ2-2	TRBV5-1	NA	CASSSIGQGNTGELFF	TGCGCCAGCAGCTCTATAGGACAGGGGAACACCGGGGAGCTGTTTTTT
TRBD1	TRBJ2-5	TRBV5-4	NA	CASSLDPTGGGETQYF	TGTGCCAGCAGCTTGGATCCGACAGGGGGTGGAGAGACCCAGTACTTC
NA	TRBJ1-1	TRBV30	NA	CAWSPGVGTEAFF	TGTGCCTGGAGTCCCGGGGTTGGCACTGAAGCTTTCTTT
TRBD1	TRBJ1-2	TRBV30	NA	CASRGAYGYTF	TGTGCCTCCAGGGGGGCCTATGGCTACACCTTC
TRBD1	TRBJ1-5	TRBV4-2	NA	CASSPFGQGDQPQHF	TGTGCCAGCAGCCCCTTTGGACAGGGGGACCAGCCCCAGCATTTT
TRBD2	TRBJ2-1	TRBV7-2	NA	CASSLGAGGPYNEQFF	TGTGCCAGCAGCTTAGGGGCGGGGGGGCCCTACAATGAGCAGTTCTTC
NA	TRBJ2-5	TRBV5-1	NA	CASRDRWQETQYF	TGCGCCAGCAGAGACAGGTGGCAAGAGACCCAGTACTTC
NA	TRBJ1-6	TRBV11-2	NA	CASSLEQGVLYNSPLHF	TGTGCCAGCAGCTTAGAACAGGGAGTCCTCTATAATTCACCCCTCCACTTT
NA	TRBJ2-5	TRBV19	NA	CASSIEGGVDQTQYF	TGTGCCAGTAGTATAGAAGGGGGAGTCGACCAGACCCAGTACTTC
NA	TRBJ2-2	TRBV3-1/TRBV3-2	NA	CASSQFGGTYTGELFF	TGTGCCAGCAGCCAATTCGGCGGGACCTACACCGGGGAGCTGTTTTTT
TRBD1	TRBJ1-1	TRBV5-1	NA	CASSSDGQVPMNTEAFF	TGCGCCAGCAGCTCCGACGGACAGGTTCCCATGAACACTGAAGCTTTCTTT
TRBD2	TRBJ2-3	TRBV9	NA	CASSVGLAGTFTDTQYF	TGTGCCAGCAGCGTAGGCCTAGCGGGGACCTTCACAGATACGCAGTATTTT
NA	TRBJ1-1	TRBV2	NA	CASSGQFTTEAFF	TGTGCCAGCAGCGGACAGTTCACCACTGAAGCTTTCTTT
NA	TRBJ2-3	TRBV6-5	NA	CASQEGQRTDTQYF	TGTGCCAGTCAGGAGGGCCAACGCACAGATACGCAGTATTTT
NA	TRBJ1-4	TRBV5-6	NA	CASSLMASNEKLFF	TGTGCCAGCAGCTTGATGGCATCTAATGAAAAACTGTTTTTT
NA	TRBJ1-2	TRBV6-1	NA	CASSEFRGGGYTF	TGTGCCAGCAGTGAATTTCGGGGGGGTGGCTACACCTTC
NA	TRBJ1-1	TRBV6-1	few	CASSESGFEAFF	TGTGCCAGCAGTGAATCGGGATTTGAGGCTTTCTTT
TRBD1	TRBJ1-6	TRBV7-2	NA	CASSGMGQGNNSPLHF	TGTGCCAGCAGCGGGATGGGACAGGGGAATAATTCACCCCTCCACTTT
TRBD2	TRBJ2-2	TRBV24-1	NA	CATSDLPAGGVTGELFF	TGTGCCACCAGTGATTTGCCAGCGGGAGGAGTGACCGGGGAGCTGTTTTTT
NA	TRBJ1-4	TRBV4-1	NA	CASSLARGDEKLFF	TGCGCCAGCAGCCTAGCCCGGGGGGACGAAAAACTGTTTTTT
TRBD2	TRBJ2-1	TRBV9	NA	CASSVATRAGGLYNEQFF	TGTGCCAGCAGCGTAGCTACTCGAGCGGGAGGGCTTTACAATGAGCAGTTCTTC
NA	TRBJ2-5	TRBV18	NA	CASSPPAMEETQYF	TGTGCCAGCTCACCACCCGCGATGGAAGAGACCCAGTACTTC
NA	TRBJ2-7	TRBV30	NA	CAWSVGGRFGDEQYF	TGTGCCTGGAGTGTAGGGGGACGGTTTGGCGACGAGCAGTACTTC
NA	TRBJ2-3	TRBV30	NA	CAWSVLVDTQYF	TGTGCCTGGAGTGTACTGGTAGATACGCAGTATTTT
NA	TRBJ1-4	TRBV7-6	NA	CASSLQGGGSGEKLFF	TGTGCCAGCAGCTTACAAGGCGGGGGCTCAGGGGAAAAACTGTTTTTT
NA	TRBJ2-2	TRBV9	NA	CASSVGGSSGELFF	TGTGCCAGCAGCGTAGGCGGTAGCTCCGGGGAGCTGTTTTTT
TRBD2	TRBJ2-5	TRBV27	once	CASSPRTSWQETQYF	TGTGCCAGCAGCCCTCGGACTAGCTGGCAAGAGACCCAGTACTTC
NA	TRBJ2-2	TRBV27	NA	CASSDYQGPGELFF	TGTGCCAGCAGTGACTACCAGGGGCCCGGGGAGCTGTTTTTT
NA	TRBJ1-1	TRBV4-3	NA	CASSRAKGRLVAEAFF	TGCGCCAGCAGCCGCGCGAAGGGGAGGTTAGTCGCTGAAGCTTTCTTT
NA	TRBJ1-2	TRBV6-5	NA	CASSYSLGQGDGYTF	TGTGCCAGCAGTTACTCTTTGGGCCAGGGTGATGGCTACACCTTC
TRBD2	TRBJ2-1	TRBV6-1	NA	CASSVRLAGARGFNEQFF	TGTGCCAGCAGTGTCAGACTAGCGGGAGCCAGAGGCTTCAATGAGCAGTTCTTC
NA	TRBJ2-3	TRBV12-5	once	CASAPNSIGDTQYF	TGTGCTAGTGCCCCGAACTCAATCGGGGATACGCAGTATTTT
NA	TRBJ2-1	TRBV7-2	once	CASSFAGTLSYNEQFF	TGTGCCAGCAGCTTTGCGGGGACTCTTTCCTACAATGAGCAGTTCTTC
NA	TRBJ2-3	TRBV27	NA	CASSLTESTDTQYF	TGTGCCAGCAGCCTAACTGAGAGCACAGATACGCAGTATTTT
TRBD1	TRBJ2-1	TRBV5-1	NA	CASSLAGPGGDEQFF	TGCGCCAGCAGCTTGGCTGGACCAGGGGGCGATGAGCAGTTCTTC
TRBD1	TRBJ2-7	TRBV5-1	once	CASSHGTGYEQYF	TGCGCCAGCAGCCATGGGACAGGGTACGAGCAGTACTTC
NA	TRBJ1-3	TRBV7-2	NA	CASSLAPFGGGENTIYF	TGTGCCAGCAGCTTAGCGCCTTTTGGGGGGGGAGAAAACACCATATATTTT
NA	TRBJ1-1	TRBV9	NA	CASSYSGMNTEAFF	TGTGCCAGCAGCTATTCAGGGATGAACACTGAAGCTTTCTTT